These 25 T cell receptor beta chains originate from one sample sequenced in a study of shared clonotypes between healthy human individuals (dated by TCRdb to about 2020). CD8 naive samples were CD45RO-negative cells positively selected for CCR7, giving a CD45RA+CCR7+ population that excluded TemRA cells. Libraries were prepared through the immunoSEQ multiplex PCR assay. TCRdb mirrors the immuneACCESS table, restricted to in-frame sequences. Some clones are absent from its copies; in checked studies, under half trace to an unresolved V gene, and the reason for the others is unknown. The sample table holds just over 2,000,000 clones, of which approximately 95% were seen once. The ten largest clonotypes hold 0.9% to 1.4% of the sample. Material: naive CD8+ T cells sorted from blood. The cell subset or site label here, explained by the study, means: CD45RA+CCR7+. These receptors all stem from a man between 18 and 35 years old in good health.

The chain combines TRBV7-6 with TRBJ2-7; 11 bases map to TRBD2. The CDR3 is 15 residues long. Germline CDR1 reads SGHVS; CDR2 reads FNYEAQ. V lost 5 bases and J lost 3; bases outside the gene matches: 6. CDR3 in DNA: TGTGCCAGCAGCCCCGGACTAGCGGGTGACTACGAGCAGTACTTC. Its protein is CASSPGLAGDYEQYF. Drawing the rest from reference TRBV7-6 and TRBJ2-7, the complete variable domain is GAGVSQSPRYKVTKRGQDVALRCDPISGHVSLYWYRQALGQGPEFLTYFNYEAQQDKSGLPNDRFSAERPEGSISTLTIQRTEQRDSAMYRCASSPGLAGDYEQYFGPGTRLTVT.

The chain has TRBV10-1 and TRBJ2-7, with 9 nucleotides matching TRBD1. Germline V CDR1 and CDR2: WNHNN, SYGVQD (reference sequence). The CDR3 spans 14 residues. Trimming cost V 9 bases and J 2 bases; bases outside gene matches: 8. The CDR3 DNA sequence: TGCGCCAGGCAGGTAGGGACAGGGCCCTACGAGCAGTACTTC. Its translation: CARQVGTGPYEQYF.

About this clone itself: Other nucleotide sequences in the sample specify the same CDR3. V and J are TRBV28 and TRBJ2-2; D is uncertain. The CDR3 runs to 14 residues. Germline V gives CDR1 MDHEN, CDR2 SYDVKM. V was cut by 1 base and J by 5 bases, with 8 bases left in between. CDR3 DNA sequence: TGTGCCAGCAGTTTATCTGGTTGGACCGGGGAGCTGTTTTTT. It specifies CASSLSGWTGELFF.

The chain is built from TRBV29-1 and TRBJ1-1, with a possible D match to TRBD1 (6 bases). Germline values: CDR1 SQVTM, CDR2 ANQGSEA. Trimming left V 5 bases short and J 6 bases short, with 16 bases between. The CDR3 contains 13 residues. CDR3 in amino acids: CSVFEDSVSEAFF. The DNA of the CDR3 is TGCAGCGTTTTTGAGGACAGCGTTTCTGAAGCTTTCTTT.

The chain is built from TRBV10-3 and TRBJ2-3, with TRBD2 identical over 8 bases. The CDR3 loop spans 18 amino acids. V lost 2 bases, J lost 6 bases, and 16 bases stayed unmatched. The germline V gene encodes CDR1 ENHRY and CDR2 SYGVKD. CDR3 bases: TGTGCCATCAGTGAGCCATTAGCGGGGCTGATCGAGGGGGATACGCAGTATTTT. Amino acid sequence: CAISEPLAGLIEGDTQYF.

The rearrangement uses TRBV29-1 and TRBJ1-4, with D uncertain. The V and J ends lost 7 bases and 2 bases respectively, with 14 bases between them. Germline CDR1 and CDR2: SQVTM and ANQGSEA. The CDR3 runs 14 residues. CDR3 region: CSAAEGATNEKLFF. The CDR3 DNA follows: TGCAGCGCTGCCGAGGGTGCCACTAATGAAAAACTGTTTTTT.

The table lists this clone with a count of one. The chain uses TRBV5-1 and TRBJ1-1; D unclear. V was clipped by 4 bases and J by 1 base, with 8 bases between them. The CDR3 runs 13 residues. The germline gives CDR1 SGHRS, CDR2 YFSETQ. The CDR3 loop is CASSLRSNTEAFF. CDR3 nucleotides: TGCGCCAGCAGCCTCAGATCGAACACTGAAGCTTTCTTT.

A single count supports this clone. An end of the junction does not agree with germline; a read error may underlie this. V and J are TRBV7-7 and TRBJ2-7; possibly TRBD2 for D (7 bases). The CDR3 length is 15 residues. The V gene's germline CDR1 is SSHAT and CDR2 FNYEAQ (reference sequence). The CDR3 DNA reads TGTGCTAGCAGCTTAGGAGGGGGGGCCTCCTACGAGCAGTACTTC. Translation gives CASSLGGGASYEQYF.

Regarding this clone: The sample carries other DNA sequences with the same CDR3. The chain recombines TRBV27 with TRBJ1-1, with 9 bases fitting TRBD1. CDR3 size: 15 residues. CDR1 MNHEY and CDR2 SMNVEV come from the germline V gene (reference sequence). The V gene end was trimmed by 5 bases and the J gene end by 2 bases; junction bases not matched to a gene: 6. CDR3 sequence: CASSLGQGLNTEAFF. CDR3 in DNA: TGTGCCAGCAGTCTTGGACAGGGGCTCAACACTGAAGCTTTCTTT.

CDR3 in DNA: TGTGCCAGTAGTACCGACAGAGACACCTACGAGCAGTACTTC. Translating it yields CASSTDRDTYEQYF. The V gene is TRBV19, the J gene TRBJ2-7; a possible D gene is TRBD1 (5 bases). Trimming left V 4 bases short and J 2 bases short, with 12 bases between. The CDR3 spans 14 residues. CDR1 is LNHDA and CDR2 is SQIVND in the germline V gene (reference sequence).

The sample holds one count of this clone. The chain carries TRBV5-8 and TRBJ2-1; the D gene is possibly TRBD2 (6 bases). With 0 bases removed from V and 8 bases from J, the gap between germline ends came to 9 bases. Per the germline V gene, CDR1 is SGHTS and CDR2 is YDEGEE. The CDR3 is 13 residues long. The CDR3 is CASSLGTGDEQFF. The CDR3 coding sequence is TGTGCCAGCAGCTTGGGGACGGGGGATGAGCAGTTCTTC.

This clone has only one observation. This rearrangement joins TRBV7-9 to TRBJ2-7, with 8 bases aligning to TRBD1. The CDR3 has 15 residues. V dropped 4 bases and J dropped 5; count of bases not matched to a gene: 10. Germline CDR1 is SEHNR and CDR2 is FQNEAQ (reference sequence). CDR3 bases: TGTGCCAGCAGCTCCGGCTCCCAGGGGGCCAACGAGCAGTACTTC. Its translation: CASSSGSQGANEQYF.

This rearrangement joins TRBV5-4 to TRBJ2-4; D possibly corresponds to TRBD2 (6 bases). The V and J ends lost 4 bases and 6 bases respectively, with 11 bases between them. This CDR3 is built from 13 residues. Germline CDR1 reads SGHNT; CDR2 reads YYREEE (reference sequence). CDR3 DNA sequence: TGTGCCAGCAGCCCGGAGGGGAGAAACATTCAGTACTTC. It yields the protein CASSPEGRNIQYF. Variable domain in full (rest from reference TRBV5-4 and TRBJ2-4): ETGVTQSPTHLIKTRGQQVTLRCSSQSGHNTVSWYQQALGQGPQFIFQYYREEENGRGNFPPRFSGLQFPNYSSELNVNALELDDSALYLCASSPEGRNIQYFGAGTRLSVL.

The chain links TRBV2 to TRBJ1-5, with 8 bases that match TRBD1. Unmatched junction bases numbered 6, after V lost 1 base and J lost 7 bases. The CDR3 has 15 amino acids. Germline assignment: CDR1 SNHLY and CDR2 FYNNEI. In DNA form, the CDR3 reads TGTGCCAGCAGTGAAGTAGGGACAGGCGGGCAGCCCCAGCATTTT. This sequence encodes CASSEVGTGGQPQHF.

This chain joins TRBV7-9 and TRBJ2-7; possible D gene TRBD1, 6 bases. The CDR3 is made up of 14 amino acids. Germline V gene lookup returns CDR1 SEHNR and CDR2 FQNEAQ (reference sequence). V was pared by 5 bases and J by 0 bases, with 11 bases between. For the CDR3, the DNA is TGTGCCAGCAGCAAGACAGGAGTCTCCTACGAGCAGTACTTC. It codes for CASSKTGVSYEQYF.

This chain connects TRBV27 to TRBJ2-1; 11 bases are a match to TRBD1. The trim removed 5 bases at V and 7 bases at J, leaving 7 bases unmatched. The germline V gene has CDR1 MNHEY and CDR2 SMNVEV (reference sequence). This CDR3 is 15 amino acids long. The CDR3, as DNA: TGTGCCAGCAGTGCTGGACAGGGGGCAGGGAATGAGCAGTTCTTC. Protein sequence: CASSAGQGAGNEQFF.

Written as DNA, the CDR3 is TGTGCCAGTAGTATGCCACGTCTCTATGGCTACACCTTC. Encoded protein: CASSMPRLYGYTF. This chain connects TRBV19 to TRBJ1-2, with unresolved D. Germline values: CDR1 LNHDA, CDR2 SQIVND (reference sequence). With 3 bases removed from V and 4 bases from J, the gap between germline ends came to 9 bases. The CDR3 consists of 13 residues.

This chain links TRBV5-6 with TRBJ2-2; no firm D call. This CDR3 contains 15 residues. Germline V gene sequence: CDR1 SGHDT, CDR2 YYEEEE. The V and J ends lost 4 bases and 3 bases respectively, with 13 bases between them. The CDR3 loop is CASSLEMSYTGELFF. For the CDR3, the DNA is TGTGCCAGCAGCCTGGAAATGAGTTACACCGGGGAGCTGTTTTTT.

The V and J genes are TRBV6-6 and TRBJ2-3; 8 positions match TRBD2. Trimming at V came to 6 bases and at J to 3 bases, leaving 8 bases not matched to a gene. The CDR3 spans 15 residues. Germline loops: CDR1 MNHNY, CDR2 SVGAGI (reference sequence). For the CDR3, the DNA is TGTGCCAGCAGCTCCGGGGGGGCGAGGACAGATACGCAGTATTTT. Its translation is CASSSGGARTDTQYF.

The chain uses TRBV19 and TRBJ2-1; D perhaps matches TRBD1 (5 bases). The CDR3 loop spans 15 amino acids. CDR1 is LNHDA and CDR2 is SQIVND in the germline V gene (reference sequence). V was shortened by 3 bases and J by 5 bases, with 14 bases between the two germline ends. CDR3 sequence reads: CASSILGRGDNEQFF. The CDR3 region has the DNA TGTGCCAGTAGTATTTTGGGTAGGGGTGACAATGAGCAGTTCTTC.

The CDR3 here is CASSLAYFPNTEAFF. In DNA, the CDR3 is TGTGCCAGCAGCTTAGCGTATTTCCCAAACACTGAAGCTTTCTTT. V usage is TRBV7-6 and J usage is TRBJ1-1; D is unclear. There are 15 residues in the CDR3. Per germline, CDR1 SGHVS and CDR2 FNYEAQ. Trimming shortened V by 0 bases and J by 2 bases, and 10 bases separated the two germline ends.

The chain recombines TRBV11-2 with TRBJ2-7; D is unclear. V gave up 6 bases and J gave up 1 base, with 10 bases separating them. The CDR3 totals 13 residues. Germline CDR1 SGHAT, CDR2 FQNNGV. The CDR3 nucleotides are TGTGCCAGCAGTTGGACGGAGTCCTACGAGCAGTACTTC. Protein: CASSWTESYEQYF.

This chain joins TRBV29-1 and TRBJ1-4; D uncertain. Per germline, CDR1 SQVTM and CDR2 ANQGSEA. The CDR3 extends over 18 amino acids. Trimming took 4 bases from V and 5 from J, leaving 26 bases between them. CDR3 sequence: CSVVLPKAFDGVNEKLFF. The CDR3 nucleotides are TGCAGCGTTGTCTTACCAAAGGCTTTTGACGGCGTCAATGAAAAACTGTTTTTT.

In DNA, the CDR3 is TGCGCCAGCAGTAATCGCTCTGGAAACACCATATATTTT. Its translation: CASSNRSGNTIYF. The V gene is TRBV5-1, the J gene TRBJ1-3; no firm D call. CDR1 and CDR2 from the germline V gene are SGHRS and YFSETQ. Trimming removed 5 bases at V and 0 bases at J, with 6 bases between. This CDR3 is 13 amino acids long.

V gene TRBV13 combines with J gene TRBJ2-3, with 9 positions matching TRBD2. The J segment lost 4 bases and the V segment lost 2 bases, leaving 13 bases of the junction unmatched. CDR1 is PRHDT, CDR2 FYEKMQ, per germline (reference sequence). The CDR3 has 18 residues. The CDR3 region is CASSLLAGVTSGADTQYF. In nucleotides, the CDR3 is TGTGCCAGCAGCTTATTAGCGGGAGTAACATCGGGCGCAGATACGCAGTATTTT.